The clone carrying this T cell receptor (beta chain) was seen a handful of times. Its cognate antigen is unknown. Subjects aged 18 to 65 presented with newly diagnosed hyperthyroidism of less than 2 months' duration. Each diagnosis was grounded in clinical symptoms, serum thyroxine and TRAb, thyroid ultrasound, and orbital computed tomography. These data originate in a study of T cells in Graves' hyperthyroidism and ophthalmopathy. Study-wide findings and caveats: Onset of ophthalmopathy came a median around 7.1 months after the model predicted it. Most expanded thyroid clonotypes above 0.001 also appeared in blood.

RNA transcripts gave rise to amplified TCR beta CDR3 regions. The primer set for the first-round RT-PCR of the TCR CDR3 was HTBI. TCRdb called the multiplex PCR reads again in MiXCR, with one record for every CDR3 protein. Here the sample spans some 600,000 distinct CDR3 sequences, under 60% being singletons. Germline V gene lookup returns CDR1 SGDLS and CDR2 YYNGEE. Trimming pared 4 bases from V and 3 bases from J, leaving 21 bases between. The CDR3 contains 17 residues. V usage is TRBV9 and J usage is TRBJ2-3; weak D call: TRBD2 (6 bases). The sequencing input was peripheral blood or thyroid tissue (not recorded which). The source is a woman aged 18-29 years with Graves' hyperthyroidism. The CDR3: CASSFQSLASGTDTQYF. The CDR3 bases are TGTGCCAGCAGCTTCCAATCACTAGCCTCAGGGACAGATACGCAGTATTTT.